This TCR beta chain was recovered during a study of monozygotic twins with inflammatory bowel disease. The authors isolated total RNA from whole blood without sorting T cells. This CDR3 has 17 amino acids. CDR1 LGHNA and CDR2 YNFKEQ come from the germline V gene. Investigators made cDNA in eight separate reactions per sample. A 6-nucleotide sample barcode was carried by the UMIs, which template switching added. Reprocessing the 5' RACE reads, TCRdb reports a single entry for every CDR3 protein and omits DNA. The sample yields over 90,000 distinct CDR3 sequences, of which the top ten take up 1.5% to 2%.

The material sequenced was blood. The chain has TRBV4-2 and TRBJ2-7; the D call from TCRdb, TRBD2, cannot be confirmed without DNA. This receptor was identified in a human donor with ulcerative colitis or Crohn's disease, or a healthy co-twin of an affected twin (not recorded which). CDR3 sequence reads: CASSQAWTTSGYYEQYF.